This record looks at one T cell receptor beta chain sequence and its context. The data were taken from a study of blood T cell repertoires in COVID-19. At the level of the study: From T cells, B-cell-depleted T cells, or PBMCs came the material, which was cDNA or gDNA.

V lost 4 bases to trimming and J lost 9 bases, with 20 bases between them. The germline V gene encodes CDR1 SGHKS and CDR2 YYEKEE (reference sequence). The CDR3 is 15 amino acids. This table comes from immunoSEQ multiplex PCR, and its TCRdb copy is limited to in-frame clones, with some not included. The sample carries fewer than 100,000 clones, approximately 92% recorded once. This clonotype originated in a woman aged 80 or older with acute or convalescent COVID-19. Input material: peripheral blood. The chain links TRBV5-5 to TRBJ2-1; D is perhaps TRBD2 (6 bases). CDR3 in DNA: TGTGCCAGCAGCGTGCTTTGGGGCGGGAACGGTGAGCAGTTCTTC. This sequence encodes CASSVLWGGNGEQFF.